This entry features one T cell receptor (beta chain) sequence. The antigen remains undetermined. The protocol was immunoSEQ multiplex PCR, while the TCRdb copy is restricted to in-frame clones and leaves out a portion. In the table there are about 47,000 clones, approximately 79% of which are singletons. The data are from a study of radiotherapy plus CTLA-4 blockade in lung cancer. Whole-study results and caveats: Expansion of tumor-derived TCR clones was observed in blood after radiotherapy plus ipilimumab. How blood T cell clones changed early, along with interferon-beta, reportedly forecast response best.

The length of the CDR3 is 16 residues. J was trimmed by 5 bases and V by 4 bases; bases with no gene match: 13. The germline V gene has CDR1 MNHEY and CDR2 SVGAGI. This receptor was taken from a human donor with non-small cell lung cancer who had stable disease on radiotherapy plus ipilimumab. V gene TRBV6-5 combines with J gene TRBJ1-1; 7 bases are a match to TRBD1. The sequencing used peripheral blood, collected from a patient treated with radiotherapy plus ipilimumab. CDR3 amino acids: CASSFERGGGGTEAFF. The CDR3 bases are TGTGCCAGCAGTTTCGAAAGAGGAGGGGGCGGAACTGAAGCTTTCTTT.